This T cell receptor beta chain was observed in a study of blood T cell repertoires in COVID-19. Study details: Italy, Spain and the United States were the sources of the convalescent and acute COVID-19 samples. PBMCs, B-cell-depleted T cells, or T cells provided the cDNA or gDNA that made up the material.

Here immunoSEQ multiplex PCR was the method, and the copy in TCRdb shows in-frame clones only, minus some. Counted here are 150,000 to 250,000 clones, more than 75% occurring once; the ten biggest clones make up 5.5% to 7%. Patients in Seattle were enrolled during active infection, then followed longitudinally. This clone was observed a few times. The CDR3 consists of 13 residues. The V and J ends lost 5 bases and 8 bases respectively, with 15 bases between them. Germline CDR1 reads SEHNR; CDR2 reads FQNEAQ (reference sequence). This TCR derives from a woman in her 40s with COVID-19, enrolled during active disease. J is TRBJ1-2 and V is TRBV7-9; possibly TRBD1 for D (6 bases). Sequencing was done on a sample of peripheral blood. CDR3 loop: CASSPDSRVGYTF. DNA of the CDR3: TGTGCCAGCAGCCCGGACAGTCGTGTAGGCTACACCTTC.